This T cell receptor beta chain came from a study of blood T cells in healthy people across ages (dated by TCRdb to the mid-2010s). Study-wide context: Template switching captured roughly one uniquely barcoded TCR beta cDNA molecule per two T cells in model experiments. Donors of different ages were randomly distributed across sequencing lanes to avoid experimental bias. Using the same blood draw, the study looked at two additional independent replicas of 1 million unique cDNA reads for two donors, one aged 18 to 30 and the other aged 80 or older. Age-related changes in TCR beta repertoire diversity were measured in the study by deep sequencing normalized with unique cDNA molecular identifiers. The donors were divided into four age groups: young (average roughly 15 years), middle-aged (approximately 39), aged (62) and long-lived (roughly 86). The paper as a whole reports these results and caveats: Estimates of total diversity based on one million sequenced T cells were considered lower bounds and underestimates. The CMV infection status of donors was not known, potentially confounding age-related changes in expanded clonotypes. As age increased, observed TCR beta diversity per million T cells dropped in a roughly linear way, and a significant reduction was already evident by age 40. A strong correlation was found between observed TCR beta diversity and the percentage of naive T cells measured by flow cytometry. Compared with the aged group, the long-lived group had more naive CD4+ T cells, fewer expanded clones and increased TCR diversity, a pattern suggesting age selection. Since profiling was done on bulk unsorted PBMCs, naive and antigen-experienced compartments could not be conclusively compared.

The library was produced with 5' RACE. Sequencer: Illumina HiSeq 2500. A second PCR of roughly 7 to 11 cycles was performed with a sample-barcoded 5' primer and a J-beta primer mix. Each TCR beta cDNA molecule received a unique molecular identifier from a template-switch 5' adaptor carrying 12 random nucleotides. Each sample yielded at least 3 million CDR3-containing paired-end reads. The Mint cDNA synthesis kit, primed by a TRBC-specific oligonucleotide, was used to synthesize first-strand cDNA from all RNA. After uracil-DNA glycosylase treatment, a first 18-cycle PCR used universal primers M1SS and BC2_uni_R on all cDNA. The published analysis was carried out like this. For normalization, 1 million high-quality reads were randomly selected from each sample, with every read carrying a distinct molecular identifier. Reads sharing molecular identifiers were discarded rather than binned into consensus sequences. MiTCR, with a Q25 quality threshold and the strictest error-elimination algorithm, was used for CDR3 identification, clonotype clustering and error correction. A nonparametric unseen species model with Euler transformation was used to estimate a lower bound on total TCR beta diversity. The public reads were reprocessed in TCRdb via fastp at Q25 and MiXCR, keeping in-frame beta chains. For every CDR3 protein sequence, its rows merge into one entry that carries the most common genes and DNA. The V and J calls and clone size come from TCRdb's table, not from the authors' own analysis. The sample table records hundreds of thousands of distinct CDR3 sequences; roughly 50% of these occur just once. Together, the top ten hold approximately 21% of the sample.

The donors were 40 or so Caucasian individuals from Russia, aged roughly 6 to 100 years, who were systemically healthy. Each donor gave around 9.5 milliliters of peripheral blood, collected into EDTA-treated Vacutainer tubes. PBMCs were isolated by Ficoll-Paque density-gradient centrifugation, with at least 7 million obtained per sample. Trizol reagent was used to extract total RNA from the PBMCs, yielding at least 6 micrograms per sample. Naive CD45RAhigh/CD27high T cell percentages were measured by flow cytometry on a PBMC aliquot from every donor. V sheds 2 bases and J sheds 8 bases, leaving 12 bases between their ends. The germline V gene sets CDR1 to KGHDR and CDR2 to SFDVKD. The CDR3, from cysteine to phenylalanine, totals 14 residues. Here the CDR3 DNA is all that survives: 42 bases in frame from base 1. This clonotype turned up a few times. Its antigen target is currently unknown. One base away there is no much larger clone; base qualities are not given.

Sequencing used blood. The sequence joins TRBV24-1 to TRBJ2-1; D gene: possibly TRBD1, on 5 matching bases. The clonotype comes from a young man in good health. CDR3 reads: CATSDSETGHEQFF. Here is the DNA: TGTGCCACCAGTGATTCTGAAACAGGCCATGAGCAGTTCTTC.